These 30 T cell receptor beta chains were all obtained from the same sample, sequenced in a study of OX40 agonist ivuxolimab in advanced cancers. TCRdb's copy holds only in-frame clones and misses some; the assay was immunoSEQ multiplex PCR. Of about 26,000 clones in the sample, about 87% are singletons; the top ten hold roughly 19%. The sample in question was CD4+ or CD8+ T cells sorted from blood, obtained in a trial of the OX40 agonist ivuxolimab. These receptors were taken from an adult with an advanced solid tumor such as melanoma, head and neck, liver or kidney cancer.

The chain recombines TRBV9 with TRBJ2-3; 9 bases agree with TRBD2. Germline assignment: CDR1 SGDLS and CDR2 YYNGEE. CDR3 size: 16 residues. With 0 bases clipped from V and 5 bases from J, the junction kept 7 bases outside the gene matches. CDR3 nucleotides: TGTGCCAGCAGCGTAGAAGGCGGGGGGGAGCTAGATACGCAGTATTTT. Translation gives CASSVEGGGELDTQYF.

This clone rates as large (0.1 to 1%). This chain links TRBV28 with TRBJ2-7; no reliable D call. There are 13 residues in the CDR3. V lost 3 bases to trimming and J lost 2 bases, with 8 bases between them. Germline CDR1 is MDHEN and CDR2 is SYDVKM. The CDR3 protein is CASSLVETYEQYF. The CDR3 DNA sequence: TGTGCCAGCAGTTTGGTAGAAACCTACGAGCAGTACTTC.

This chain links TRBV10-3 with TRBJ2-5, with TRBD2 identical over 9 bases. Germline trimming cut 6 bases from V and 5 bases from J; bases unmatched to any gene: 10. The CDR3 loop spans 15 amino acids. CDR1 and CDR2 from the germline V gene are ENHRY and SYGVKD. CDR3 in DNA: TGTGCCATCAGCCGAAGAGGACTAGCGATCGAGACCCAGTACTTC. Translated, it gives CAISRRGLAIETQYF.

The chain has TRBV5-4 and TRBJ2-7, with TRBD1 matching over 8 bases. Germline V gene sequence: CDR1 SGHNT, CDR2 YYREEE (reference sequence). V trimming: 3 bases; J trimming: 2 bases; junction bases outside the gene matches: 10. CDR3 size: 16 residues. The CDR3 DNA reads as TGTGCCAGCAGCTCCCGTCCAGGGGGCATCGCCTACGAGCAGTACTTC. The encoded protein is CASSSRPGGIAYEQYF.

The gene calls are TRBV27 and TRBJ1-2; no firm D call. Germline V gene lookup returns CDR1 MNHEY and CDR2 SMNVEV (reference sequence). Trimming took 0 bases from V and 1 from J, leaving 9 bases between them. This CDR3 is built from 15 residues. CDR3 nucleotides: TGTGCCAGCAGTTTATCCAATGCCGGTAACTATGGCTACACCTTC. Translated, it gives CASSLSNAGNYGYTF.

CDR3 amino acids: CASSSWASGSSYNEQFF. In DNA form, the CDR3 reads TGCGCCAGCAGCTCTTGGGCTAGCGGGAGCTCCTACAATGAGCAGTTCTTC. The rearrangement uses TRBV5-1 and TRBJ2-1; 10 nucleotides match TRBD2. Germline V gene sequence: CDR1 SGHRS, CDR2 YFSETQ. V dropped 3 bases and J dropped 0; count of bases not matched to a gene: 6. This CDR3 spans 17 amino acids. The full variable domain, completed using reference TRBV5-1 and TRBJ2-1, is KAGVTQTPRYLIKTRGQQVTLSCSPISGHRSVSWYQQTPGQGLQFLFEYFSETQRNKGNFPGRFSGRQFSNSRSEMNVSTLELGDSALYLCASSSWASGSSYNEQFFGPGTRLTVL.

This chain links TRBV11-3 with TRBJ2-3, with 7 bases aligning to TRBD2. The V and J ends lost 5 bases and 4 bases, in that order; junction bases with no gene match: 9. CDR3 length: 15 amino acids. The V gene's germline CDR1 is SGHNT and CDR2 YENEEA. The CDR3 DNA sequence: TGTGCCAGCAGCCTAGTCAGGGAGGGCGCAGATACGCAGTATTTT. Its translation: CASSLVREGADTQYF.

A few counts support this clone. The chain couples TRBV29-1 to TRBJ2-7; 8 bases line up with TRBD1. The CDR3 covers 12 residues. Germline V lookup: CDR1 SQVTM, CDR2 ANQGSEA. V trimming: 4 bases; J trimming: 5 bases; junction bases outside the gene matches: 4. As DNA, the CDR3 is TGCAGCGTTGGGACAGGGATGAACGAGCAGTACTTC. It specifies CSVGTGMNEQYF.

The CDR3 region has the DNA TGTGCCAGCAGCTTTATAGCGGGGTGGTCCTACGAGCAGTACTTC. Protein product: CASSFIAGWSYEQYF. V usage is TRBV7-2 and J usage is TRBJ2-7, with 8 bases that match TRBD2. The length of the CDR3 is 15 residues. The germline V gene encodes CDR1 SGHTA and CDR2 FQGNSA. V was clipped by 3 bases and J by 1 base; unmatched bases: 5.

V gene TRBV11-2 combines with J gene TRBJ1-3; D possibly corresponds to TRBD1 (5 bases). From germline, CDR1 is SGHAT and CDR2 FQNNGV. Trimming removed 5 bases at V and 2 bases at J, with 10 bases between. The CDR3 spans 14 residues. CDR3 in amino acids: CASSPGTTGNTIYF. The DNA for the CDR3 is TGTGCCAGCAGCCCCGGGACTACTGGAAACACCATATATTTT.

This clone was recorded once. The chain carries TRBV29-1 and TRBJ2-3; 10 bases fit TRBD2. Germline CDR1 reads SQVTM; CDR2 reads ANQGSEA. Trimming cost V 4 bases and J 4 bases; bases outside gene matches: 8. The CDR3 sequence is 15 residues long. In nucleotides, the CDR3 is TGCAGCGTTGTGGGGGCTAGCGGGAGAGCAGATACGCAGTATTTT. Residues: CSVVGASGRADTQYF.

This rearrangement joins TRBV7-2 to TRBJ2-7, with no clear D. CDR1 is SGHTA, CDR2 FQGNSA, per germline. Deletions cut 3 bases from V and 4 bases from J, with 16 bases between. CDR3 length: 15 residues. The CDR3, as DNA: TGTGCCAGCAGCTTTGCCGAATACGTAGATTACGAGCAGTACTTC. This codes for CASSFAEYVDYEQYF.

The rearrangement uses TRBV14 and TRBJ2-7; D call uncertain. The CDR3 contains 13 residues. The germline CDR1 and CDR2 sequences are SGHDN and FVKESK. V dropped 4 bases and J dropped 2 bases, with 9 bases sitting between them. CDR3 loop: CASSPHSPYEQYF. The CDR3, as DNA: TGTGCCAGCAGCCCGCATTCCCCCTACGAGCAGTACTTC.

This clone was seen once. This sequence joins TRBV6-5 and TRBJ1-2; no firm D call. This CDR3 has 13 amino acids. Trimming cost V 2 bases and J 1 base, with 5 bases left between them. CDR1 and CDR2 (germline): MNHEY, SVGAGI. As DNA, the CDR3 is TGTGCCAGCAGTTACAGGGATAACTATGGCTACACCTTC. Translation gives CASSYRDNYGYTF.

The table lists this clone with a count of one. The chain is built from TRBV9 and TRBJ2-1; the D gene is possibly TRBD2 (5 bases). Germline CDR1 is SGDLS and CDR2 is YYNGEE. CDR3 length: 15 residues. The V gene lost 3 bases and the J gene lost 8 bases, with 18 bases spanning the gap. The CDR3 region is CASSGSGNTLYEQFF. The CDR3 DNA reads TGTGCCAGCAGCGGATCCGGGAACACTCTGTATGAGCAGTTCTTC.

The chain carries TRBV5-6 and TRBJ2-7; D is uncertain. In germline, CDR1 is SGHDT, CDR2 YYEEEE. CDR3 size: 14 residues. V lost 4 bases, J lost 0 bases, and 11 bases lay in between. The CDR3 nucleotides read TGTGCCAGCAGCCTGGACCCAGCCTCCTACGAGCAGTACTTC. It codes for CASSLDPASYEQYF.

The J gene is TRBJ2-1, the V gene TRBV10-3, with 10 positions matching TRBD2. J lost 5 bases, V lost 6 bases, and 4 bases had no gene match. Germline V gives CDR1 ENHRY, CDR2 SYGVKD. The CDR3 has 14 amino acids. CDR3 amino acids: CAIRKREGDNEQFF. CDR3 coding DNA: TGTGCCATCAGGAAGCGGGAGGGCGACAATGAGCAGTTCTTC.

This clone was detected once. The chain recombines TRBV27 with TRBJ2-7; D not resolved. V was shortened by 3 bases and J by 3 bases, with 9 bases between the two germline ends. CDR1 is MNHEY, CDR2 SMNVEV, per germline (reference sequence). The CDR3 has 13 amino acids. This chain's CDR3 is CASSFRTGYEQYF. For the CDR3, the DNA is TGTGCCAGCAGTTTCAGGACCGGCTACGAGCAGTACTTC.

The chain is built from TRBV2 and TRBJ1-1; the D gene is possibly TRBD1 (5 bases). The V end lost 3 bases, the J end lost 2 bases, and 13 bases lay between the germline ends. Per the germline V gene, CDR1 is SNHLY and CDR2 is FYNNEI. The CDR3 runs 15 residues. Here the CDR3 reads CASSEVRDFNTEAFF. The CDR3 DNA reads as TGTGCCAGCAGTGAGGTAAGGGACTTCAACACTGAAGCTTTCTTT.

The chain carries TRBV11-3 and TRBJ2-7; the match to TRBD2 covers 8 bases. This CDR3 has 15 residues. Germline values: CDR1 SGHNT, CDR2 YENEEA. The V segment lost 5 bases and the J segment 7 bases; nucleotides outside the gene matches: 13. CDR3 nucleotides: TGTGCCAGCAGCCCAGGCGCGGGAGGCCTCTTGGAGCAGTACTTC. Its translation is CASSPGAGGLLEQYF.

V gene TRBV15 combines with J gene TRBJ1-5, with 10 bases matching TRBD1. CDR1 is LNHNV, CDR2 YYDKDF, per germline (reference sequence). V was clipped by 1 base and J by 2 bases; unmatched bases: 8. This CDR3 region has 18 residues. CDR3 nucleotide sequence: TGTGCCACCAGCAGAGCATCCGGGACAGGGGTTGGCAATCAGCCCCAGCATTTT. Amino acids: CATSRASGTGVGNQPQHF.

The chain couples TRBV6-1 to TRBJ1-4; 9 positions agree with TRBD1. Trimming removed 2 bases from V and 5 bases from J; junction bases left unmatched: 6. The CDR3 has 16 residues. Germline CDR1 reads MNHNS; CDR2 reads SASEGT. CDR3 in amino acids: CASSEWGQGTNEKLFF. In nucleotides, the CDR3 is TGTGCCAGCAGTGAATGGGGACAGGGAACGAATGAAAAACTGTTTTTT.

The chain couples TRBV7-9 to TRBJ2-7; D remains ambiguous. With 2 bases removed from V and 5 bases from J, the gap between germline ends came to 7 bases. This CDR3 contains 12 residues. Germline V CDR1 and CDR2: SEHNR, FQNEAQ (reference sequence). The CDR3 DNA sequence: TGTGCCAGCAGCTTAAGACCCAACGAGCAGTACTTC. Translation gives CASSLRPNEQYF.

J is TRBJ1-2 and V is TRBV19, with 9 nucleotides matching TRBD1. V lost 3 bases to trimming and J lost 4 bases; unmatched junction nucleotides: 6. The CDR3 has 15 amino acids. Per the germline V gene, CDR1 is LNHDA and CDR2 is SQIVND (reference sequence). The chain's CDR3 is CASSISLTGGYGYTF. CDR3 DNA sequence: TGTGCCAGTAGTATCTCCCTGACAGGGGGCTATGGCTACACCTTC.

The rearrangement uses TRBV2 and TRBJ2-7; maybe TRBD1 (5 bases). Deletions cut 4 bases from V and 3 bases from J, with 7 bases between. The CDR3 sequence is 12 residues long. CDR1 SNHLY and CDR2 FYNNEI come from the germline V gene. Here the CDR3 DNA reads TGTGCCAGCAGTGTTAGGGGCTACGAGCAGTACTTC. Residues: CASSVRGYEQYF.

The J gene is TRBJ2-3, the V gene TRBV7-2, with 7 bases aligning to TRBD2. V lost 5 bases, J lost 3 bases, and 11 bases stayed unmatched. Germline CDR1 is SGHTA and CDR2 is FQGNSA. CDR3 length equals 16 residues. For the CDR3, the DNA is TGTGCCAGCAGCCTCGCAGGCGGGAGCAGGACAGATACGCAGTATTTT. The encoded protein is CASSLAGGSRTDTQYF. Variable domain in full (rest from reference TRBV7-2 and TRBJ2-3): GAGVSQSPSNKVTEKGKDVELRCDPISGHTALYWYRQSLGQGLEFLIYFQGNSAPDKSGLPSDRFSAERTGGSVSTLTIQRTQQEDSAVYLCASSLAGGSRTDTQYFGPGTRLTVL.

The rearrangement links TRBV29-1 to TRBJ2-7; D is unclear. Looked up from germline, CDR1 is SQVTM and CDR2 is ANQGSEA. Trimming cost V 7 bases and J 0 bases, with 7 bases left between them. The CDR3 extends over 11 amino acids. CDR3 protein: CSADNSYEQYF. The CDR3 DNA reads TGCAGCGCCGACAACTCCTACGAGCAGTACTTC.

The rearrangement joins TRBV6-1 to TRBJ2-7; D is possibly TRBD2 (6 bases). The CDR3 runs 13 residues. V shed 5 bases and J shed 4 bases, with 12 bases lying between them. Per germline, CDR1 MNHNS and CDR2 SASEGT. The CDR3 here is CASSFSGGYEQYF. The CDR3 nucleotides read TGTGCCAGCAGTTTTTCTGGGGGGTACGAGCAGTACTTC.

The V call is TRBV19, the J call TRBJ2-2; the D is unclear. The CDR3 consists of 10 residues. The germline V gene has CDR1 LNHDA and CDR2 SQIVND (reference sequence). Trimming took 10 bases from V and 7 from J, leaving 7 bases between them. CDR3 residues: CATMGGELFF. As DNA, the CDR3 is TGTGCCACGATGGGCGGGGAGCTGTTTTTT. The full variable domain, rest sourced from reference TRBV19 and TRBJ2-2, is DGGITQSPKYLFRKEGQNVTLSCEQNLNHDAMYWYRQDPGQGLRLIYYSQIVNDFQKGDIAEGYSVSREKKESFPLTVTSAQKNPTAFYLCATMGGELFFGEGSRLTVL.

CDR3 sequence: CASSRSGSYEQYF. For the CDR3, the DNA is TGTGCCAGCAGTCGTAGCGGGAGCTACGAGCAGTACTTC. J is TRBJ2-7 and V is TRBV25-1; 9 bases line up with TRBD2. Germline CDR1 and CDR2: MGHDK and SYGVNS. Germline trimming cut 5 bases from V and 3 bases from J; bases unmatched to any gene: 2. This CDR3 is built from 13 residues.